The 3 T cell receptor beta chains reported below all come from one sample, sequenced in a study of shared clonotypes between healthy human individuals. The data were produced by immunoSEQ multiplex PCR, yet TCRdb's version contains in-frame clones alone and is incomplete. The table includes some 1.4 million clones, approximately 96% detected once. The material sequenced was naive CD4+ T cells sorted from blood. Subset indicated: CD45RA+ positively selected. The receptor source for this set is a man aged 30-40 years in good health.

The chain links TRBV27 to TRBJ2-5, with TRBD2 matching 14 bases. Germline V gives CDR1 MNHEY, CDR2 SMNVEV (reference sequence). V gave up 5 bases and J gave up 2 bases; unmatched junction bases: 4. CDR3 size: 16 residues. The CDR3 loop is CASSPGLAGGQETQYF. CDR3 sequence (DNA): TGTGCCAGCAGTCCCGGACTAGCGGGGGGTCAAGAGACCCAGTACTTC.

The chain links TRBV23-1 to TRBJ2-7; D not certain. TRBV23-1 is identified as an open reading frame with a role that is uncertain. The CDR3 is 14 amino acids. V was pared by 4 bases and J by 2 bases, with 12 bases between. The CDR3 DNA follows: TGCGCCAGCAGTCCCCCAGGTGGTACCTACGAGCAGTACTTC. Translation: CASSPPGGTYEQYF.

This chain links TRBV13 with TRBJ1-3; D unclear. Germline CDR1 PRHDT, CDR2 FYEKMQ (reference sequence). The CDR3 extends over 16 amino acids. Trimming took off 1 base at V and 7 bases at J, with 17 bases between the two ends. CDR3 region: CASSLVGELWRNTIYF. The CDR3 coding sequence is TGTGCCAGCAGCTTAGTCGGGGAACTCTGGAGGAACACCATATATTTT.